What follows are 9 T cell receptor beta chains derived from one specimen sequenced in a study of T-cell reconstitution after alpha-beta-depleted transplantation in children. Unique molecular identifiers featured in how the TCRbeta library was prepared. In TCRdb, the PCR reads were re-called with MiXCR into one record per CDR3 protein. The table has hundreds of thousands of distinct CDR3 sequences, 15% to 20% seen once. The sample was PBMCs, mostly from graft donor cells, taken 360 days after TCRalphabeta/CD19-depleted stem cell transplant. All receptors come from a boy in the first two years of life who had a stem cell transplant for Wiskott-Aldrich syndrome, so the T cells may come from the graft donor.

V gene TRBV5-1 combines with J gene TRBJ2-4; D gene uncertain. CDR3 length: 13 residues. V was shortened by 4 bases and J by 7 bases, with 12 bases between the two germline ends. Per the germline V gene, CDR1 is SGHRS and CDR2 is YFSETQ. CDR3 nucleotide sequence: TGCGCCAGCAGCCCACACAATCTCAACATTCAGTACTTC. Its protein is CASSPHNLNIQYF.

This chain uses TRBV27 with TRBJ1-6; the D is unclear. The V end lost 8 bases, the J end lost 0 bases, and 5 bases lay between the germline ends. Germline V gene data show CDR1 as MNHEY and CDR2 as SMNVEV (reference sequence). This CDR3 region has 13 residues. The CDR3 coding sequence is TGTGCCAGCCAGACCTCCTATAATTCACCCCTCCACTTT. Residues: CASQTSYNSPLHF.

This clonotype was seen a handful of times. V gene TRBV7-9 combines with J gene TRBJ2-1; TRBD2 matches at 10 bases. The ends lost 1 base at V and 7 bases at J; junction bases unmatched: 4. The CDR3 spans 15 residues. CDR1 is SEHNR and CDR2 is FQNEAQ in the germline V gene (reference sequence). CDR3 protein: CASSLGAGGPNEQFF. The CDR3 DNA reads TGTGCCAGCAGCTTAGGAGCGGGGGGGCCGAATGAGCAGTTCTTC.

The CDR3 bases are TGTGCCAGCACCGTCGTCGGGATAGCGACAGATACGCAGTATTTT. Its translation: CASTVVGIATDTQYF. The gene calls are TRBV28 and TRBJ2-3; perhaps TRBD2 as D (5 bases). The CDR3 sequence is 15 residues long. Trimming removed 7 bases from V and 3 bases from J, with 17 bases in between. Germline values: CDR1 MDHEN, CDR2 SYDVKM.

This clonotype occurred a few times. CDR3 sequence (DNA): TGTGCCAGCAGTTTAGGTAACAGGACGCCGAGCGGGGAGACCCAGTACTTC. Translation gives CASSLGNRTPSGETQYF. The genes are TRBV12-3 or TRBV12-4 and TRBJ2-5; a possible D gene is TRBD2 (6 bases). V was trimmed by 1 base and J by 5 bases, leaving 20 bases between them. CDR3 length: 17 amino acids.

There are a few counts of this clonotype. The chain links TRBV5-1 to TRBJ2-5; D might be TRBD1 (5 bases). This CDR3 spans 13 amino acids. Germline V gene data show CDR1 as SGHRS and CDR2 as YFSETQ. V shed 5 bases and J shed 5 bases, with 13 bases lying between them. This chain's CDR3 is CASRGRAMETQYF. DNA of the CDR3: TGCGCCAGCAGAGGCAGGGCGATGGAGACCCAGTACTTC.

This clonotype was observed a few times. CDR3 protein: CATSDLGGGVNTGELFF. In DNA form, the CDR3 reads TGTGCCACCAGTGATTTGGGGGGCGGGGTGAACACCGGGGAGCTGTTTTTT. The V and J genes are TRBV24-1 and TRBJ2-2; D tentatively reads TRBD1 or TRBD2 (6 bases each). Trimming pared 0 bases from V and 1 base from J, leaving 11 bases between. Germline CDR1 and CDR2: KGHDR and SFDVKD. The CDR3 has 17 residues.

This clonotype was seen at least ten times. This chain links TRBV3-1 with TRBJ2-4; D assignment may be TRBD1 or TRBD2 (5 bases each). Germline-derived CDR1 and CDR2 are LGHDT and YNNKEL (reference sequence). The CDR3 has 17 residues. Trimming pared 2 bases from V and 0 bases from J, leaving 14 bases between. The DNA of the CDR3 is TGTGCCAGCAGCCAATTTGACAGAGGACTAGCCAAAAACATTCAGTACTTC. Amino acids: CASSQFDRGLAKNIQYF. Together with reference TRBV3-1 and TRBJ2-4, the CDR3 gives the full variable domain: DTAVSQTPKYLVTQMGNDKSIKCEQNLGHDTMYWYKQDSKKFLKIMFSYNNKELIINETVPNRFSPKSPDKAHLNLHINSLELGDSAVYFCASSQFDRGLAKNIQYFGAGTRLSVL.

This clonotype was seen many times. The V gene is TRBV10-3, the J gene TRBJ2-5; D remains unclear. Germline lookup yields CDR1 ENHRY and CDR2 SYGVKD. The CDR3 runs to 14 residues. V was shortened by 2 bases and J by 2 bases, with 9 bases between the two germline ends. CDR3 amino acids: CAISELQIQETQYF. In DNA, the CDR3 is TGTGCCATCAGTGAGCTCCAGATTCAAGAGACCCAGTACTTC.